The T cell receptor (beta chain) described here comes from a study of human T cells and chemical hapten exposure. Regarding time point: patch test 3, about 24 weeks after DPC sensitization. Treatment of the sample: therapeutic diphenylcyclopropenone sensitization with weekly scalp DPC. TCRdb analysed the RACE reads with MiXCR anew, one entry per CDR3 protein. The data show tens of thousands of distinct CDR3 sequences, 10% to 13% seen once. The input for sequencing was whole blood, taken in connection with sensitization to the hapten diphenylcyclopropenone (DPC). This sequence originates from a woman aged 45-65 years with alopecia areata. Some clones in this sample may be carry-over from other donors' samples.

The CDR3 DNA sequence: TGTGCCAGCAGCAAGACAGCCTTGGGGCCCCAGCATTTT. Its translation: CASSKTALGPQHF. The rearrangement joins TRBV6-5 to TRBJ1-5, with TRBD1 as a possible D gene (5 bases). This CDR3 spans 13 amino acids. V lost 6 bases and J lost 9, with 15 bases in between. The germline V gene has CDR1 MNHEY and CDR2 SVGAGI.